Listed here is a single T cell receptor beta chain. The data originate from a study of blood T cells in healthy people across ages. Background on the study: Per two T cells, template switching captured roughly one barcoded beta molecule.

The authors ran a second PCR of about 6 to 11 cycles using a sample-barcoded 5' primer and a J-beta primer mix. Each cDNA molecule was tagged by a template-switch adaptor with 12 random nucleotides. TCRdb re-analysed the 5' RACE reads in MiXCR, keeping a single row per CDR3 protein. Here the sample spans hundreds of thousands of distinct CDR3 sequences, 58% being singletons. The source material was blood. The source is a man aged 30 to 39 in good health.

The CDR3 coding sequence is TGTGCCAGCAGCTTAAATTCGGGGAACCGGGAGACCCAGTACTTC. Residues: CASSLNSGNRETQYF. The chain links TRBV11-2 to TRBJ2-5; D perhaps matches TRBD2 (5 bases). The V end was cut by 2 bases, the J end by 5 bases, with 15 bases between. This CDR3 is built from 15 residues. Germline V lookup: CDR1 SGHAT, CDR2 FQNNGV. The full variable domain, its missing parts supplied by reference TRBV11-2 and TRBJ2-5, is EAGVAQSPRYKIIEKRQSVAFWCNPISGHATLYWYQQILGQGPKLLIQFQNNGVVDDSQLPKDRFSAERLKGVDSTLKIQPAKLEDSAVYLCASSLNSGNRETQYFGPGTRLLVL.